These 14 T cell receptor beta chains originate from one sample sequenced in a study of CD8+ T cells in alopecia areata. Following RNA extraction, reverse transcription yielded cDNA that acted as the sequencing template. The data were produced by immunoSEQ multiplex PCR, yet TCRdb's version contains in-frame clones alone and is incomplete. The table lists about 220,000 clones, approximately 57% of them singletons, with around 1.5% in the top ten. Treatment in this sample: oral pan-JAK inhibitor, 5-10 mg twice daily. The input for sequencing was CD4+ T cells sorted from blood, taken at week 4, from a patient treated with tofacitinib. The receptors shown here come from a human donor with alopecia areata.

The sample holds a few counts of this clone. CDR3 region: CASSQDADQPQHF. The DNA of the CDR3 is TGCGCCAGCAGCCAAGATGCGGATCAGCCCCAGCATTTT. The gene calls are TRBV4-3 and TRBJ1-5; D not resolved. The CDR3 has 13 amino acids. V was shortened by 0 bases and J by 5 bases, with 5 bases between the two germline ends. Germline values: CDR1 LGHNA, CDR2 YSLEER.

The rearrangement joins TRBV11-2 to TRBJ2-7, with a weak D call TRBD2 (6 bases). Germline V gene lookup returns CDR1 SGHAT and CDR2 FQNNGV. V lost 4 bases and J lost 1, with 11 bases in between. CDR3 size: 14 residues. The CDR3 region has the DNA TGTGCCAGCAGCTCGGGGGTAATATCCTACGAGCAGTACTTC. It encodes CASSSGVISYEQYF.

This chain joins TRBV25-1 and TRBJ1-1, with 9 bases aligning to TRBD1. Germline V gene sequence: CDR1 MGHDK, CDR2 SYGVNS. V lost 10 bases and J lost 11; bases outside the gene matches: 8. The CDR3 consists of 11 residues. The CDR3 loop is CATQQGALAFF. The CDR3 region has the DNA TGTGCCACTCAACAGGGGGCATTGGCTTTCTTT. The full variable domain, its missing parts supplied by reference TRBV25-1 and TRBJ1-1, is EADIYQTPRYLVIGTGKKITLECSQTMGHDKMYWYQQDPGMELHLIHYSYGVNSTEKGDLSSESTVSRIRTEHFPLTLESARPSHTSQYLCATQQGALAFFGQGTRLTVV.

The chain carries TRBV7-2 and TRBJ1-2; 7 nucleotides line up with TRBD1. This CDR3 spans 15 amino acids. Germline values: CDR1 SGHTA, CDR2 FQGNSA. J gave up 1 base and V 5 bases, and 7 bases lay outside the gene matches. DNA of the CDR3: TGTGCCAGCAGCCCAGGGACAGCGCATAACTATGGCTACACCTTC. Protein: CASSPGTAHNYGYTF.

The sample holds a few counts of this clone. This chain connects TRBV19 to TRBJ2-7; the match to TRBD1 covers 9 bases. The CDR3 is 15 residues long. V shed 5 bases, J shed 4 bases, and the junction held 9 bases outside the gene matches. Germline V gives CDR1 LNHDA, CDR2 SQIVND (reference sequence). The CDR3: CASSVAGTGTYEQYF. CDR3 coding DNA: TGTGCCAGTAGTGTCGCCGGGACAGGGACATACGAGCAGTACTTC.

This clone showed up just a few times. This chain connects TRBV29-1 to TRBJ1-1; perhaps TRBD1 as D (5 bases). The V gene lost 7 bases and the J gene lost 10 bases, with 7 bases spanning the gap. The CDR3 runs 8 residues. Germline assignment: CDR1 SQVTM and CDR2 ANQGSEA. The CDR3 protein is CSGGGAFF. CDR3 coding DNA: TGCAGCGGGGGGGGAGCTTTCTTT.

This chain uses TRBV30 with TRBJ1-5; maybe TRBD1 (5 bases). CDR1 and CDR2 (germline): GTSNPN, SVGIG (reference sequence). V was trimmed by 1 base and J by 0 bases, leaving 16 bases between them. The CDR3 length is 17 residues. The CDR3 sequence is CAWSGTRGGDSNQPQHF. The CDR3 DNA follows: TGTGCCTGGAGTGGGACAAGGGGAGGAGATAGCAATCAGCCCCAGCATTTT.

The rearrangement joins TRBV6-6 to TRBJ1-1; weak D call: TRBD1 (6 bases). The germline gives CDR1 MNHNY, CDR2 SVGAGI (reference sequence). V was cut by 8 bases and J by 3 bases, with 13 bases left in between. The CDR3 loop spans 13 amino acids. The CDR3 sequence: CASATQGHTEAFF. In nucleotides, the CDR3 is TGTGCCAGCGCCACGCAGGGGCACACTGAAGCTTTCTTT.

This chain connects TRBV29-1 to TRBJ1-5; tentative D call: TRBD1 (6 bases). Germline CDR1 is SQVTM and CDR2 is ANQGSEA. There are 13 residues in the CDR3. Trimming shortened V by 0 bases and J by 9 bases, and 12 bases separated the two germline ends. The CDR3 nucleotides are TGCAGCGTTGAAGAGGGGGGGGCCGGGCCCCAGCATTTT. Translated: CSVEEGGAGPQHF.

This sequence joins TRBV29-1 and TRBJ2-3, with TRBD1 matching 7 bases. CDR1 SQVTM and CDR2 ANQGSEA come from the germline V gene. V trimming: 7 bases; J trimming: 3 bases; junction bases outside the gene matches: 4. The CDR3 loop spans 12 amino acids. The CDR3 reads CSAEQGTDTQYF. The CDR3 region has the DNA TGCAGCGCAGAACAGGGGACAGATACGCAGTATTTT.

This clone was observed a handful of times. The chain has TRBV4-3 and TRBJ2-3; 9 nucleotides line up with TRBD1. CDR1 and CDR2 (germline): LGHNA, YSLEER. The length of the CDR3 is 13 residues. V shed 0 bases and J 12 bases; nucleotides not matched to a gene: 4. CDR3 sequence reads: CASSQEGTGRQYF. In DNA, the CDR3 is TGCGCCAGCAGCCAAGAAGGGACAGGGCGTCAGTATTTT.

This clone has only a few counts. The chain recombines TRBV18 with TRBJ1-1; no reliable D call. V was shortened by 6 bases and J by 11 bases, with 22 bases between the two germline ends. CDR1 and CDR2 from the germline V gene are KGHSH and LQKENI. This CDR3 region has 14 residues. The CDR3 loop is CASSRRDGGLEAFF. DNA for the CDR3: TGTGCCAGCTCGCGTCGCGACGGAGGACTGGAGGCTTTCTTT.

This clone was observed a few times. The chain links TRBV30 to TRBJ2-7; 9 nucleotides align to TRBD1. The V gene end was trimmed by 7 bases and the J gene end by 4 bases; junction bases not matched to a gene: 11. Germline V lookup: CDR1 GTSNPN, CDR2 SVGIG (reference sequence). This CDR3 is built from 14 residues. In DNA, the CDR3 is TGTGCCTCCGGAGCGGGACAGGGTAGTTACGAGCAGTACTTC. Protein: CASGAGQGSYEQYF.

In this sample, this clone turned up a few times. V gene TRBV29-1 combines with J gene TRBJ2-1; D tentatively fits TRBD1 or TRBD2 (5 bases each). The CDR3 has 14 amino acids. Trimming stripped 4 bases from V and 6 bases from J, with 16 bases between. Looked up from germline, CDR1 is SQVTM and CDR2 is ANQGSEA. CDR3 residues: CSVAPGSLGNEQFF. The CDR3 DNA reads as TGCAGCGTTGCCCCAGGGAGCTTAGGCAATGAGCAGTTCTTC.